The 28 T cell receptor beta chains listed next were all sequenced from one sample in a study of lymphopenia after photon versus proton radiotherapy. This table comes from immunoSEQ multiplex PCR, and its TCRdb copy is limited to in-frame clones, with some not included. The table lists tens of thousands of clones, about 85% of them singletons, with 2.2% in the top ten. The material was peripheral blood, obtained from a patient treated with photon-based radiotherapy. The origin of the receptors is a man aged 35 to 55 with gastric cancer.

The rearrangement links TRBV5-4 to TRBJ2-7; D may be TRBD2 (6 bases). Germline CDR1 and CDR2: SGHNT and YYREEE (reference sequence). The CDR3 consists of 15 residues. V shed 4 bases and J shed 0 bases, with 14 bases lying between them. The CDR3 DNA sequence: TGTGCCAGCAGCCCTGGGGGGACCAGCTCCTACGAGCAGTACTTC. The encoded protein is CASSPGGTSSYEQYF.

As DNA, the CDR3 is TGTGCCAGCAGCGTATCCGGTGGGGGGACTGGAAACACCATATATTTT. It encodes CASSVSGGGTGNTIYF. The chain is built from TRBV9 and TRBJ1-3; a possible D gene is TRBD1 (5 bases). The CDR3 loop spans 16 amino acids. The germline V gene has CDR1 SGDLS and CDR2 YYNGEE. V lost 1 base and J 2 bases, leaving 13 bases between the germline ends.

The rearrangement joins TRBV7-2 to TRBJ1-2; D gene ambiguous. The CDR3 has 14 residues. Trimming pared 4 bases from V and 0 bases from J, leaving 9 bases between. CDR1 SGHTA and CDR2 FQGNSA come from the germline V gene. CDR3 DNA: TGTGCCAGCAGCTCAGGTAGCCCTAACTATGGCTACACCTTC. This sequence encodes CASSSGSPNYGYTF.

In this sample, this clone turned up a few times. Other DNA sequences in the sample encode the same CDR3. This chain joins TRBV7-9 and TRBJ1-3; D is possibly TRBD1 (5 bases). The length of the CDR3 is 13 residues. Deletions cut 5 bases from V and 2 bases from J, with 7 bases between. CDR1 is SEHNR, CDR2 FQNEAQ, per germline (reference sequence). The CDR3 bases are TGTGCCAGCAGCCGGGGGGCTGGAAACACCATATATTTT. It yields the protein CASSRGAGNTIYF. The complete variable domain, with remaining parts taken from reference TRBV7-9 and TRBJ1-3, reads DTGVSQNPRHKITKRGQNVTFRCDPISEHNRLYWYRQTLGQGPEFLTYFQNEAQLEKSRLLSDRFSAERPKGSFSTLEIQRTEQGDSAMYLCASSRGAGNTIYFGEGSWLTVV.

The chain combines TRBV6-6 with TRBJ2-1; TRBD2 matches 7 bases. Germline V gene data show CDR1 as MNHNY and CDR2 as SVGAGI (reference sequence). V lost 6 bases, J lost 6 bases, and 11 bases stayed unmatched. The CDR3 has 15 amino acids. The CDR3 here is CASSPSLGGTNEQFF. The CDR3 region has the DNA TGTGCCAGCAGCCCCTCGTTGGGAGGGACCAATGAGCAGTTCTTC.

The J gene is TRBJ2-3, the V gene TRBV7-2; 7 bases are shared with TRBD1. The ends lost 7 bases at V and 4 bases at J; junction bases unmatched: 11. This CDR3 contains 15 residues. Germline V gene sequence: CDR1 SGHTA, CDR2 FQGNSA. The CDR3: CASTMQGVLADTQYF. CDR3 DNA: TGTGCCAGCACCATGCAGGGGGTCCTGGCAGATACGCAGTATTTT.

The chain has TRBV12-5 and TRBJ2-5; D remains ambiguous. The CDR3 is made up of 11 amino acids. From germline, CDR1 is LGHNT and CDR2 FRNRAP. Trimming removed 1 base at V and 7 bases at J, with 4 bases between. Written as DNA, the CDR3 is TGTGCTAGTGGTTTGGGTCTGACCCAGTACTTC. Amino acid sequence: CASGLGLTQYF.

V and J are TRBV6-1 and TRBJ1-1; maybe TRBD1 (5 bases). The CDR3 is 15 residues long. Trimming left V 1 base short and J 1 base short, with 10 bases between. Germline lookup yields CDR1 MNHNS and CDR2 SASEGT. The chain's CDR3 is CASSEDGGPNTEAFF. As DNA, the CDR3 is TGTGCCAGCAGTGAAGATGGGGGTCCGAACACTGAAGCTTTCTTT.

The J gene is TRBJ1-2, the V gene TRBV2; D is unresolved. V shed 4 bases and J shed 8 bases, with 11 bases lying between them. This CDR3 comprises 12 residues. Germline lookup yields CDR1 SNHLY and CDR2 FYNNEI. CDR3 DNA sequence: TGTGCCAGCAGTGGGGGAGACACAGGCTACACCTTC. Translated, it gives CASSGGDTGYTF.

J is TRBJ2-2 and V is TRBV5-4; D perhaps matches TRBD1 (6 bases). The CDR3 extends over 13 amino acids. Per germline, CDR1 SGHNT and CDR2 YYREEE (reference sequence). The V end lost 4 bases, the J end lost 6 bases, and 10 bases lay between the germline ends. CDR3 residues: CASSPTGSGELFF. The CDR3 DNA is TGTGCCAGCAGCCCCACAGGGTCCGGGGAGCTGTTTTTT.

The J gene is TRBJ2-7, the V gene TRBV7-6, with 7 bases fitting TRBD1. Germline assignment: CDR1 SGHVS and CDR2 FNYEAQ. The CDR3 is 14 residues long. V gave up 5 bases and J gave up 2 bases; unmatched junction bases: 6. This CDR3 is CASSQYRGPYEQYF. The CDR3, as DNA: TGTGCCAGCAGCCAATACAGGGGACCCTACGAGCAGTACTTC.

This clone was seen once. The V gene is TRBV11-3, the J gene TRBJ1-1; no clear D gene. The CDR3 spans 11 residues. V was shortened by 5 bases and J by 5 bases, with 6 bases between the two germline ends. Germline CDR1 is SGHNT and CDR2 is YENEEA. The CDR3 bases are TGTGCCAGCAGCCGGGGTACTGAAGCTTTCTTT. It yields the protein CASSRGTEAFF.

The J gene is TRBJ2-1, the V gene TRBV30; maybe TRBD2 (7 bases). This CDR3 contains 14 residues. The germline gives CDR1 GTSNPN, CDR2 SVGIG (reference sequence). V lost 5 bases, J lost 4 bases, and 15 bases lay in between. The CDR3 DNA is TGTGCCTGGGGAAAGGGGGGGCTTTACAATGAGCAGTTCTTC. It yields the protein CAWGKGGLYNEQFF.

This clone was seen once. V is TRBV6-5 and J is TRBJ2-7; TRBD1 might be the D (6 bases). CDR1 MNHEY and CDR2 SVGAGI come from the germline V gene. CDR3 size: 13 residues. V was cut by 6 bases and J by 3 bases, with 12 bases left in between. The CDR3 nucleotides are TGTGCCAGCAGCCAGGGACACAGCTACGAGCAGTACTTC. It yields the protein CASSQGHSYEQYF.

In this sample, this clone turned up once. The DNA of the CDR3 is TGCGCCAGCAGCCAAGATCGGGAGGACATTCAGTACTTC. It specifies CASSQDREDIQYF. The V gene is TRBV4-3, the J gene TRBJ2-4; TRBD2 agrees at 7 bases. This CDR3 contains 13 residues. V lost 0 bases and J lost 8; bases outside the gene matches: 1. The germline CDR1 and CDR2 sequences are LGHNA and YSLEER.

The rearrangement uses TRBV4-3 and TRBJ1-2; the D is unclear. V was clipped by 1 base and J by 4 bases, with 7 bases between them. The length of the CDR3 is 13 residues. Germline lookup yields CDR1 LGHNA and CDR2 YSLEER. DNA for the CDR3: TGCGCCAGCAGCCAAGTGCGGGGCTATGGCTACACCTTC. Its translation is CASSQVRGYGYTF.

The rearrangement joins TRBV29-1 to TRBJ1-6, with D unclear. This CDR3 is 13 amino acids long. V lost 5 bases, J lost 7 bases, and 12 bases lay in between. The germline gives CDR1 SQVTM, CDR2 ANQGSEA. CDR3 sequence: CSVRWGDNSPLHF. The CDR3 DNA is TGCAGCGTTCGGTGGGGTGACAATTCACCCCTCCACTTT.

V gene TRBV14 combines with J gene TRBJ1-2; D gene unclear. Trimming stripped 4 bases from V and 0 bases from J, with 18 bases between. CDR1 and CDR2 from the germline V gene are SGHDN and FVKESK. The CDR3 length is 17 residues. The CDR3 region has the DNA TGTGCCAGCAGCCCAAGGGCAGGAGCGGGGTCTAACTATGGCTACACCTTC. Translated: CASSPRAGAGSNYGYTF.

The rearrangement links TRBV4-3 to TRBJ2-7; D is possibly TRBD1 (5 bases). Germline V gene lookup returns CDR1 LGHNA and CDR2 YSLEER. The CDR3 sequence is 16 residues long. The V end lost 0 bases, the J end lost 5 bases, and 17 bases lay between the germline ends. DNA of the CDR3: TGCGCCAGCAGCCAAGATTATGCAGGGCTGGAGAACGAGCAGTACTTC. This encodes CASSQDYAGLENEQYF.

The V gene is TRBV6-6, the J gene TRBJ1-2; no reliable D call. Trimming removed 4 bases from V and 8 bases from J, with 14 bases in between. CDR1 is MNHNY and CDR2 is SVGAGI in the germline V gene (reference sequence). This CDR3 contains 13 residues. The CDR3: CASSSPLGRGYTF. The CDR3 nucleotides are TGTGCCAGCAGTTCACCTCTGGGTCGCGGCTACACCTTC.

The chain recombines TRBV2 with TRBJ2-3, with 15 bases fitting TRBD2. The CDR3 totals 19 residues. CDR1 is SNHLY, CDR2 FYNNEI, per germline. V lost 4 bases and J lost 1; bases outside the gene matches: 9. CDR3 sequence: CASSVRTSGGGEGTDTQYF. The CDR3 DNA reads TGTGCCAGCAGTGTCAGGACTAGCGGGGGGGGTGAGGGCACAGATACGCAGTATTTT.

The chain combines TRBV5-4 with TRBJ2-3, with D unclear. V was clipped by 0 bases and J by 0 bases, with 14 bases between them. This CDR3 spans 17 amino acids. The germline gives CDR1 SGHNT, CDR2 YYREEE (reference sequence). The DNA for the CDR3 is TGTGCCAGCAGCTTGGTTGGGCGGCCTACTAGCACAGATACGCAGTATTTT. It specifies CASSLVGRPTSTDTQYF.

The rearrangement uses TRBV25-1 and TRBJ1-1, with a weak D call TRBD1 (6 bases). The CDR3 loop spans 14 amino acids. Trimming cost V 4 bases and J 1 base, with 10 bases left between them. Germline V gene lookup returns CDR1 MGHDK and CDR2 SYGVNS. The CDR3 here is CASSVTGSNTEAFF. CDR3 sequence (DNA): TGTGCCAGCAGTGTAACAGGGTCGAACACTGAAGCTTTCTTT. Supplemented by reference TRBV25-1 and TRBJ1-1, the full variable domain reads EADIYQTPRYLVIGTGKKITLECSQTMGHDKMYWYQQDPGMELHLIHYSYGVNSTEKGDLSSESTVSRIRTEHFPLTLESARPSHTSQYLCASSVTGSNTEAFFGQGTRLTVV.

This chain joins TRBV4-2 and TRBJ1-2, with D uncertain. The CDR3 runs to 15 residues. V shed 1 base and J shed 4 bases, with 13 bases lying between them. Looked up from germline, CDR1 is LGHNA and CDR2 is YNFKEQ. The CDR3 region has the DNA TGTGCCAGCAGCCAAGGGCCCGGCCAGCTCTATGGCTACACCTTC. Its protein is CASSQGPGQLYGYTF.

This chain uses TRBV30 with TRBJ1-1; D might be TRBD1 (5 bases). Trimming cost V 4 bases and J 10 bases, with 13 bases left between them. Germline assignment: CDR1 GTSNPN and CDR2 SVGIG (reference sequence). CDR3 length equals 11 residues. CDR3 sequence: CAWIWGKGAFF. CDR3 DNA sequence: TGTGCCTGGATCTGGGGGAAAGGAGCTTTCTTT.

This clone has only a few counts. J is TRBJ2-7 and V is TRBV7-2, with D unclear. The CDR3 length is 15 residues. Looked up from germline, CDR1 is SGHTA and CDR2 is FQGNSA. V was shortened by 4 bases and J by 0 bases, with 13 bases between the two germline ends. CDR3 DNA: TGTGCCAGCAGCTCAGCCTCTGCCTCCTCCTACGAGCAGTACTTC. Its translation: CASSSASASSYEQYF.

This chain joins TRBV7-6 and TRBJ2-1; D unresolved. V lost 1 base to trimming and J lost 5 bases, with 9 bases between them. The CDR3 loop spans 14 amino acids. Germline CDR1 SGHVS, CDR2 FNYEAQ. The CDR3: CASSLGERHNEQFF. The DNA for the CDR3 is TGTGCCAGCAGCTTAGGAGAGAGACACAATGAGCAGTTCTTC. Full variable domain (rest looked up from reference TRBV7-6 and TRBJ2-1): GAGVSQSPRYKVTKRGQDVALRCDPISGHVSLYWYRQALGQGPEFLTYFNYEAQQDKSGLPNDRFSAERPEGSISTLTIQRTEQRDSAMYRCASSLGERHNEQFFGPGTRLTVL.

The chain employs TRBV13 and TRBJ2-1; D gene uncertain. CDR3 size: 16 residues. Trimming removed 5 bases from V and 0 bases from J, with 14 bases in between. Germline V gene data show CDR1 as PRHDT and CDR2 as FYEKMQ (reference sequence). CDR3 bases: TGTGCCAGCAGCCCTCCGACTCGTCTCTCCTACAATGAGCAGTTCTTC. Translation gives CASSPPTRLSYNEQFF.